The rows below give T cell receptor beta chains drawn from one sample of a study of beta chain features in type 1 diabetes. The data were produced by immunoSEQ multiplex PCR, yet TCRdb's version contains in-frame clones alone and is incomplete. The profile covers some 160,000 clones, with about 9% appearing a single time and 0.7% taken by the ten largest. Material for sequencing was central memory CD4+ T cells from blood. The receptors were gathered from a woman in her twenties or thirties with type 1 diabetes. CDR3s include the opening cysteine and the closing phenylalanine or tryptophan. D genes are given only for firm matches. Rows give clone size only sometimes, using once, few, many, or a class for an expanded clone.

.,TRBV7-9,TRBJ2-2,few,TGTGCCAGCAGCTTAGGTCGGTCAGGCCCGACGAACACCGGGGAGCTGTTTTTT,CASSLGRSGPTNTGELFF
.,TRBV18,TRBJ2-7,few,TGTGCCAGCTCACCGGGGGGGGCCGCCTACGAGCAGTACTTC,CASSPGGAAYEQYF
TRBD2,TRBV30,TRBJ2-2,.,TGTGCCTGGAGTGTAGCGGGGTTGGGCACCGGGGAGCTGTTTTTT,CAWSVAGLGTGELFF
TRBD2,TRBV29-1,TRBJ2-1,.,TGCAGCGTCGCCGGACTAGCGGGAGCTTTGGCTTCTCCTGAGCAGTTCTTC,CSVAGLAGALASPEQFF
TRBD2,TRBV19,TRBJ2-1,few,TGTGCCAGTAGTGTTTCCCTAGCGGGAGGACTGATTGGACAGTTCTTC,CASSVSLAGGLIGQFF
.,TRBV21-1,TRBJ2-7,few,TGTGCCAGCAGGGGACTAGCGACCGAGCAGTACTTC,CASRGLATEQYF
.,TRBV5-4,TRBJ2-5,few,TGTGCCAGCAGCAGTTGGACAGCGCAACAGACCCAGTACTTC,CASSSWTAQQTQYF
.,TRBV7-2,TRBJ2-1,.,TGTGCCAGCAGCTTAATGGGAGACAATGAGCAGTTCTTC,CASSLMGDNEQFF
.,TRBV7-9,TRBJ1-1,.,TGTGCCAGCAGCCCCGGGGGAGGAGGGGATAGTGAAGCTTTCTTT,CASSPGGGGDSEAFF
TRBD1,TRBV28,TRBJ2-7,few,TGTGCCAGCAGGGCTCCGGACAGGGGACGGGAGCAGTACTTC,CASRAPDRGREQYF
.,TRBV4-2,TRBJ2-3,.,TGTGCCAGCAGCCAAGACGGCCAGGGTAGGACAGATACGCAGTATTTT,CASSQDGQGRTDTQYF
TRBD1,TRBV6-1,TRBJ1-5,few,TGTGCCAGCAGCCAGGGGGCTAATGGTAATCAGCCCCAGCATTTT,CASSQGANGNQPQHF
.,TRBV5-6,TRBJ2-2,.,TGTGCCAGCAGCAGGGGACTGAACACCGGGGAGCTGTTTTTT,CASSRGLNTGELFF
TRBD1,TRBV5-4,TRBJ2-3,few,TGTGCCAGCAGGGCAGACAGGGAGTCAGATACGCAGTATTTT,CASRADRESDTQYF
.,TRBV5-1,TRBJ1-3,few,TGCGCCAGCAGCTTGCGCGCGGAGCGGGGAAACACCATATATTTT,CASSLRAERGNTIYF
TRBD2,TRBV15,TRBJ2-2,.,TGTGCCACCAGCAGTCCAGGACTAGCGGGAGGAAACGAGGAGCTGTTTTTT,CATSSPGLAGGNEELFF
.,TRBV18,TRBJ1-5,.,TGTGCCAGCTCACCGACGGCCGGAGTTTTTAGCAATCAGCCCCAGCATTTT,CASSPTAGVFSNQPQHF
.,TRBV2,TRBJ1-2,.,TGTGCCAGCAGCGAGCAGTACGGGGAATATGGCTACACCTTC,CASSEQYGEYGYTF
TRBD2,TRBV29-1,TRBJ2-3,.,TGCAGCACTAGCGGGAGGGCCGGCACAGATACGCAGTATTTT,CSTSGRAGTDTQYF
.,TRBV9,TRBJ2-5,.,TGTGCCAGCAGCGTAGAAGCGACCCAAGAGACCCAGTACTTC,CASSVEATQETQYF
TRBD2,TRBV29-1,TRBJ2-1,.,TGCAGCGTGGGAGACTCCCTAGCGGGACTCAATGAGCAGTTCTTC,CSVGDSLAGLNEQFF
TRBD1,TRBV6-5,TRBJ1-5,few,TGTGCCAGCAGTTACGGGACAGGGGCAAATCAGCCCCAGCATTTT,CASSYGTGANQPQHF
.,TRBV9,TRBJ2-1,.,TGTGCCAGCAGCCCCCGGGACTTGTCCTACAATGAGCAGTTCTTC,CASSPRDLSYNEQFF
.,TRBV6-5,TRBJ2-4,.,TGTGCCAGCAGTTACGGGTCGGGGGAGAATCAGTACTTC,CASSYGSGENQYF
TRBD2,TRBV6-5,TRBJ2-7,.,TGTGCCAGCAGTAAGGGACTAGCGGAGCCCTTAGAGCAGTACTTC,CASSKGLAEPLEQYF
.,TRBV27,TRBJ2-7,.,TGTGCCAGCAAGGTGGCTTCTAGCGTTGTCTCCTACGAGCAGTACTTC,CASKVASSVVSYEQYF
.,TRBV7-2,TRBJ2-5,few,TGTGCCAGCAGCCTCACTAGGGAAGAGACCCAGTACTTC,CASSLTREETQYF
TRBD1,TRBV6-5,TRBJ2-2,few,TGTGCCAGCAGATCCGGACAGGGGTGGGCCGGGGAGCTGTTTTTT,CASRSGQGWAGELFF
.,TRBV28,TRBJ1-2,few,TGTGCCAGCAGCACTGGCTTGGCGGGCTATGGCTACACCTTC,CASSTGLAGYGYTF
.,TRBV19,TRBJ2-1,few,TGTGCCAGGACCCCCGAGAAGGGACTGCCTAATGAGCAGTTCTTC,CARTPEKGLPNEQFF
.,TRBV7-8,TRBJ2-2,few,TGTGCCAGCAGCTTACTGGAGCCGAACACCGGGGAGCTGTTTTTT,CASSLLEPNTGELFF
.,TRBV7-9,TRBJ2-2,many,TGTGCCAGCATCACAGGGTCCTCCACCGGGGAGCTGTTTTTT,CASITGSSTGELFF
TRBD1,TRBV9,TRBJ2-1,few,TGTGCCAGCAGCGCCCGATTGACAGGGGGCAGCCGATTGACCTACAATGAGCAGTTCTTC,CASSARLTGGSRLTYNEQFF
.,TRBV18,TRBJ1-1,few,TGTGCCAGCTCACGCGGACACCCGAACACTGAAGCTTTCTTT,CASSRGHPNTEAFF
TRBD1,TRBV7-2,TRBJ1-2,.,TGTGCCAGCAGCTTAGTCGGACAGGGGGGCTATGGCTACACCTTC,CASSLVGQGGYGYTF
TRBD2,TRBV5-1,TRBJ2-7,few,TGCGCCAGCAGCATTAGCGGGGCCGCCTACGAGCAGTACTTC,CASSISGAAYEQYF
.,TRBV6-5,TRBJ1-2,few,TGTGCCAGCAGTTTACAGTCCTATGGCTACACCTTC,CASSLQSYGYTF
.,TRBV20-1,TRBJ1-2,.,TGCAGTGCTAGACCCGTCTATGGCTACACCTTC,CSARPVYGYTF
.,TRBV11-3,TRBJ2-7,few,TGTGCCAGCAGCTTAATGCAGGGGACCTACGAGCAGTACTTC,CASSLMQGTYEQYF
TRBD2,TRBV30,TRBJ2-7,many,TGTGCCTGGAGGGTTAGCGGGCTCCGCTCCTACGAGCAGTACTTC,CAWRVSGLRSYEQYF
TRBD2,TRBV28,TRBJ2-7,few,TGTGCCAGCAGTCACGTCCTACTAGCGGATTCCTACGAGCAGTACTTC,CASSHVLLADSYEQYF
.,TRBV29-1,TRBJ1-2,few,TGCAGCGTTGACGGATGGGGGGAAGGGGGCTACACCTTC,CSVDGWGEGGYTF
TRBD1,TRBV28,TRBJ2-7,few,TGTGCCAGCAGTTCGGGACAGCGCTCCTACGAGCAGTACTTC,CASSSGQRSYEQYF
.,TRBV30,TRBJ1-1,few,TGTGCCTGGAGTGTTTCCCGGGACACTGAAGCTTTCTTT,CAWSVSRDTEAFF
.,TRBV9,TRBJ2-1,few,TGTGCCAGCAGCCCGCGGGGTAGCTCCTACAATGAGCAGTTCTTC,CASSPRGSSYNEQFF
TRBD1,TRBV7-9,TRBJ1-1,.,TGTGCCAGCAGCTTCGACAGGGCAGTTACTGAAGCTTTCTTT,CASSFDRAVTEAFF
.,TRBV18,TRBJ1-3,few,TGTGCCAGCTCAACATCGCCGGGGAGCTCTGGAAACACCATATATTTT,CASSTSPGSSGNTIYF
.,TRBV2,TRBJ1-3,few,TGTGCCAGCAGTGAAGGTATAGACAGGACTCTGGAAAACACCATATATTTT,CASSEGIDRTLENTIYF
TRBD2,TRBV5-1,TRBJ2-1,.,TGCGCCAGCAGCTCGGGAGGATCTAGTAGTGAGCAGTTCTTC,CASSSGGSSSEQFF